This TCR beta chain is drawn from a study of human T cells and chemical hapten exposure. Study as a whole: All through the approximately 24-week study, the scalp of each patient received diphenylcyclopropenone doses weekly.

Broader study findings: TCRs exceeding 1 in 1000 frequency stayed unchanged with DPC sensitization. Compared with pre-sensitization or healthy control sets, expanded TCRs clustered more.

As originally analysed: Samples held a median of around 92,000 TCRs, range roughly 23,224–700,000. TCRdb re-called the RACE reads through MiXCR, storing one row per CDR3 protein. TCRdb's processing, not the authors', yielded these V and J calls. The sample includes 40,000 or so distinct CDR3 sequences, about 12% of them seen just once. Trimming removed 4 bases from V and 3 bases from J, with 18 bases in between. Looked up from germline, CDR1 is SGDLS and CDR2 is YYNGEE. The CDR3 extends over 16 amino acids. This clonotype was observed many times. The antigen is unknown. Time point noted: patch test 3, about 24 weeks after DPC sensitization. Treatment: therapeutic diphenylcyclopropenone sensitization with weekly scalp DPC. The total RNA was obtained from whole blood that was not fractionated.

This specimen was whole blood, taken in connection with sensitization to the hapten diphenylcyclopropenone (DPC). This sequence was found in a woman aged 40-49 years with alopecia areata. Some clones in this sample may be carry-over from other donors' samples. The chain has TRBV9 and TRBJ2-3; tentatively, D is TRBD2 (7 bases). The CDR3 spells CASSPGAAGRTDTQYF. As DNA, the CDR3 is TGTGCCAGCAGCCCAGGGGCAGCGGGACGAACAGATACGCAGTATTTT.